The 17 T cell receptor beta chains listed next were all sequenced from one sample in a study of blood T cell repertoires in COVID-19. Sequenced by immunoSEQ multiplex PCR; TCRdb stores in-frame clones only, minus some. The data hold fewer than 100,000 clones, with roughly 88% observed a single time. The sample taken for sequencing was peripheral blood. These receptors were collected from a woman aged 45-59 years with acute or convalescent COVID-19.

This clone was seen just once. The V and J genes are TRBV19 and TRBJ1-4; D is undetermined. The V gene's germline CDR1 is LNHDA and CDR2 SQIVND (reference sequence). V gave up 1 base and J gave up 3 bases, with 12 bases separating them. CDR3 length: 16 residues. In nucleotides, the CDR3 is TGTGCCAGTAGTATAGTGGGCGGGCAGCCTAATGAAAAACTGTTTTTT. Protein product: CASSIVGGQPNEKLFF.

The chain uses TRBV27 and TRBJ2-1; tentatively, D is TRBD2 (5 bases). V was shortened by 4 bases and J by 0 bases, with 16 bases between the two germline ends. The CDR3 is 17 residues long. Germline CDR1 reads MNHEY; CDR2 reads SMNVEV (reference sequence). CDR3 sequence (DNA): TGTGCCAGCAGTTCTAAGGCCTTAGCGAGCTCCTACAATGAGCAGTTCTTC. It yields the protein CASSSKALASSYNEQFF.

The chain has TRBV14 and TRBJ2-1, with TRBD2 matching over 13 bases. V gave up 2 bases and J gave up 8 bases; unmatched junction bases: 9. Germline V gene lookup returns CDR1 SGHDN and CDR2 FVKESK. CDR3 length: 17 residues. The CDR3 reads CASSQRPGLAGSDEQFF. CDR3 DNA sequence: TGTGCCAGCAGCCAACGGCCGGGACTAGCGGGATCCGATGAGCAGTTCTTC.

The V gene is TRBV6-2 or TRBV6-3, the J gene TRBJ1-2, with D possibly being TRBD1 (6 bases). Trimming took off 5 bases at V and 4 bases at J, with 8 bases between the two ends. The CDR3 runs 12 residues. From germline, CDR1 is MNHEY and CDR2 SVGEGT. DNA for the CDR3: TGTGCCAGCAGTGACAGGCTCTATGGCTACACCTTC. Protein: CASSDRLYGYTF.

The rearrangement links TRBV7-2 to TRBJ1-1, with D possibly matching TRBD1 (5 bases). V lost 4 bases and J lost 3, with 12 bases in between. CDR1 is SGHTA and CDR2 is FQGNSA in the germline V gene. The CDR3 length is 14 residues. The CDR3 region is CASSSQVGDTEAFF. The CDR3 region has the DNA TGTGCCAGCAGCTCACAGGTTGGGGACACTGAAGCTTTCTTT.

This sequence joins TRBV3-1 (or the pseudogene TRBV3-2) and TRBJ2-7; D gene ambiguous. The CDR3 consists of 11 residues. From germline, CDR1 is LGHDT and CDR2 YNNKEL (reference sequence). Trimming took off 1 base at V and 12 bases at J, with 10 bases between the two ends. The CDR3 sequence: CASSQGNSLYF. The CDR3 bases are TGTGCCAGCAGCCAAGGGAACAGTTTGTACTTC.

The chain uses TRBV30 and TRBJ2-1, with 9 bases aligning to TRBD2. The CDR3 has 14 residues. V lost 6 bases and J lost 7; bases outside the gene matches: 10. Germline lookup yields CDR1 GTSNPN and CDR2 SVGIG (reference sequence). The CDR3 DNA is TGTGCCTGCACCGGGACTAGCCGCCGAAATGAGCAGTTCTTC. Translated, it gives CACTGTSRRNEQFF.

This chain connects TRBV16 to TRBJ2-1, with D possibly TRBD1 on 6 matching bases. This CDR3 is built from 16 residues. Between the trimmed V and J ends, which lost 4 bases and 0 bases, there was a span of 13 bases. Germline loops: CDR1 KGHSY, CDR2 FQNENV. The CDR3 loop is CASSRRQESSYNEQFF. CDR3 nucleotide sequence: TGTGCCAGCAGCCGCAGACAGGAGAGCTCCTACAATGAGCAGTTCTTC.

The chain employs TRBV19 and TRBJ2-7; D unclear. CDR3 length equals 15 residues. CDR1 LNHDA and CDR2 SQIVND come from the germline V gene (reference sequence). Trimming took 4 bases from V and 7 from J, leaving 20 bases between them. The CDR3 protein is CASSTPGASTWEQYF. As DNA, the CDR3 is TGTGCCAGTAGTACCCCCGGAGCTTCCACCTGGGAGCAGTACTTC. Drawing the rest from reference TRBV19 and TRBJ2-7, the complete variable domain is DGGITQSPKYLFRKEGQNVTLSCEQNLNHDAMYWYRQDPGQGLRLIYYSQIVNDFQKGDIAEGYSVSREKKESFPLTVTSAQKNPTAFYLCASSTPGASTWEQYFGPGTRLTVT.

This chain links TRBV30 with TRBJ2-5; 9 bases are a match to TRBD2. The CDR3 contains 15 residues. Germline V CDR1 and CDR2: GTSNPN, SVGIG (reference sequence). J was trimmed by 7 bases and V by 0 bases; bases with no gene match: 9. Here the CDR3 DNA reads TGTGCCTGGAGTGTACGGGATAGCGGGGGTATGACCCAGTACTTC. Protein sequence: CAWSVRDSGGMTQYF.

CDR3 sequence (DNA): TGTGCCAGCAGCCAAGTTCAGGGGGCTGGTGAAGCTTTCTTT. This sequence encodes CASSQVQGAGEAFF. The V gene is TRBV3-1 (or the pseudogene TRBV3-2), the J gene TRBJ1-1; 8 nucleotides match TRBD1. V was clipped by 1 base and J by 7 bases; unmatched bases: 5. The germline V gene has CDR1 LGHDT and CDR2 YNNKEL (reference sequence). CDR3 length: 14 amino acids.

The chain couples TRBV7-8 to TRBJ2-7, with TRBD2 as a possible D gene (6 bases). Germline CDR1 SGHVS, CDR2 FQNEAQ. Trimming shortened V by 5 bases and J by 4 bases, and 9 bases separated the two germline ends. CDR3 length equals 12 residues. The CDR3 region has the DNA TGTGCCAGCAGCCAAGGAGGGTACGAGCAGTACTTC. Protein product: CASSQGGYEQYF.

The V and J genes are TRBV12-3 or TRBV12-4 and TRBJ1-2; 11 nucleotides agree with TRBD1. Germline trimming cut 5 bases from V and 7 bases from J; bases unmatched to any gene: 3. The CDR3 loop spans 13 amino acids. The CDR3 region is CASSPDRGPGYTF. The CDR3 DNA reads TGTGCCAGCAGTCCGGACAGGGGGCCTGGCTACACCTTC.

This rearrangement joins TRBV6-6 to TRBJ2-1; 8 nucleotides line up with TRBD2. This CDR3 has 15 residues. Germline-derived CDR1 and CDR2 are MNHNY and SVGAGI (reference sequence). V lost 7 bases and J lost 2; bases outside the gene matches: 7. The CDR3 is CASIGVAGTYNEQFF. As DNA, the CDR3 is TGTGCCAGCATTGGAGTAGCGGGAACCTACAATGAGCAGTTCTTC.

The CDR3 sequence is CASSLKTGLTYEQYF. The CDR3 DNA sequence: TGTGCCAGCAGCTTGAAAACAGGGCTAACCTACGAGCAGTACTTC. This chain joins TRBV5-4 and TRBJ2-7, with D perhaps matching TRBD1 (6 bases). CDR1 SGHNT and CDR2 YYREEE come from the germline V gene (reference sequence). The CDR3 loop spans 15 amino acids. V shed 1 base and J shed 2 bases, with 13 bases lying between them.

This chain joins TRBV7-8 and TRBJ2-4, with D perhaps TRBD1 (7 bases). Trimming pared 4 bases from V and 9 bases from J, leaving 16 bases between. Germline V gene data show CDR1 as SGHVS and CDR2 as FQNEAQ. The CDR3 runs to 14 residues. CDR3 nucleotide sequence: TGTGCCAGCAGCTCCCCCGACAGGGAGGCCATTCAGTACTTC. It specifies CASSSPDREAIQYF.

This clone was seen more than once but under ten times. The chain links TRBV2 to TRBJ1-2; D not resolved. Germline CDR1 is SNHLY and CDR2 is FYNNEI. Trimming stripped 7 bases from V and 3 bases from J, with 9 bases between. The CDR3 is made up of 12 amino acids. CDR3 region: CASMSQYYGYTF. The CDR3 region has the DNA TGTGCCAGCATGTCACAATACTATGGCTACACCTTC. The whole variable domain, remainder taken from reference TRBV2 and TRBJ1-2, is EPEVTQTPSHQVTQMGQEVILRCVPISNHLYFYWYRQILGQKVEFLVSFYNNEISEKSEIFDDQFSVERPDGSNFTLKIRSTKLEDSAMYFCASMSQYYGYTFGSGTRLTVV.